Shown below are 21 T cell receptor beta chains from a single sample sequenced in a study of T cell responses to AZD1222 COVID-19 vaccine. Clones were read by immunoSEQ multiplex PCR, and TCRdb kept only the in-frame ones, dropping some. The table has fewer than 250,000 clones, around 92% seen once. The material was peripheral blood, obtained on day 0 of AZD1222 vaccination. The receptor set was obtained from an adult in good health.

As DNA, the CDR3 is TGTGCCAGCAGCCAAAACAGAGCAACTAATGAAAAACTGTTTTTT. Protein sequence: CASSQNRATNEKLFF. The rearrangement uses TRBV11-2 and TRBJ1-4; D unresolved. Trimming shortened V by 5 bases and J by 0 bases, and 10 bases separated the two germline ends. Germline V gives CDR1 SGHAT, CDR2 FQNNGV. There are 15 residues in the CDR3.

In DNA, the CDR3 is TGCGCCAGCAGCCATGGAGGGACCACCGGGGAGCTGTTTTTT. Amino acid sequence: CASSHGGTTGELFF. This chain connects TRBV4-1 to TRBJ2-2; possible D gene TRBD2, 6 bases. The V and J ends lost 3 bases and 4 bases respectively, with 9 bases between them. The germline V gene encodes CDR1 MGHRA and CDR2 YSYEKL. The CDR3 covers 14 residues.

The chain uses TRBV13 and TRBJ1-5; no reliable D call. Germline CDR1 is PRHDT and CDR2 is FYEKMQ (reference sequence). This CDR3 comprises 12 residues. V was trimmed by 5 bases and J by 3 bases, leaving 5 bases between them. The CDR3 reads CASSETNQPQHF. CDR3 DNA: TGTGCCAGCAGCGAGACCAATCAGCCCCAGCATTTT.

V gene TRBV28 combines with J gene TRBJ1-2; D uncertain. The CDR3 has 14 amino acids. Germline CDR1 is MDHEN and CDR2 is SYDVKM. Trimming shortened V by 3 bases and J by 5 bases, and 13 bases separated the two germline ends. CDR3 residues: CASSFSLSAYGYTF. The CDR3 nucleotides read TGTGCCAGCAGTTTTTCGCTCTCGGCGTATGGCTACACCTTC.

This chain connects TRBV6-5 to TRBJ1-3; a possible D gene is TRBD1 (5 bases). Germline V CDR1 and CDR2: MNHEY, SVGAGI. The CDR3 is 13 amino acids. V was pared by 5 bases and J by 4 bases, with 9 bases between. The CDR3 protein is CASSPNRGNTIYF. CDR3 DNA: TGTGCCAGCAGTCCGAACAGGGGAAACACCATATATTTT.

J is TRBJ2-2 and V is TRBV19, with a tentative D call TRBD1 (5 bases). The CDR3 is made up of 13 amino acids. V was clipped by 4 bases and J by 6 bases, with 9 bases between them. The germline V gene encodes CDR1 LNHDA and CDR2 SQIVND (reference sequence). CDR3 region: CASSNWGSGELFF. The CDR3 DNA sequence: TGTGCCAGTAGTAATTGGGGCTCCGGGGAGCTGTTTTTT.

This chain connects TRBV29-1 to TRBJ1-5; D is ambiguous. Germline CDR1 SQVTM, CDR2 ANQGSEA. Trimming removed 1 base from V and 0 bases from J, with 7 bases in between. This CDR3 is 14 amino acids long. The CDR3 DNA reads as TGCAGCGTTGAAGTAGATAATAGCAATCAGCCCCAGCATTTT. This gives the protein CSVEVDNSNQPQHF. Filled out from reference TRBV29-1 and TRBJ1-5, the complete variable domain reads SAVISQKPSRDICQRGTSLTIQCQVDSQVTMMFWYRQQPGQSLTLIATANQGSEATYESGFVIDKFPISRPNLTFSTLTVSNMSPEDSSIYLCSVEVDNSNQPQHFGDGTRLSIL.

This sequence joins TRBV7-2 and TRBJ2-7; TRBD1 matches 11 bases. The CDR3 is 14 residues long. V shed 5 bases and J 3 bases; nucleotides not matched to a gene: 3. CDR1 and CDR2 (germline): SGHTA, FQGNSA. CDR3 nucleotide sequence: TGTGCCAGCAGCCGGGACAGGGGGTACTACGAGCAGTACTTC. Residues: CASSRDRGYYEQYF.

J is TRBJ1-1 and V is TRBV6-1; the D is unclear. The CDR3 has 14 amino acids. The V gene lost 1 base and the J gene lost 1 base, with 7 bases spanning the gap. Germline values: CDR1 MNHNS, CDR2 SASEGT. The CDR3 sequence is CASSEVVANTEAFF. The CDR3 DNA reads TGTGCCAGCAGTGAAGTAGTTGCGAACACTGAAGCTTTCTTT.

V usage is TRBV24-1 and J usage is TRBJ2-3; 7 nucleotides line up with TRBD1. This CDR3 is built from 14 residues. Germline CDR1 is KGHDR and CDR2 is SFDVKD. V trimming: 3 bases; J trimming: 3 bases; junction bases outside the gene matches: 2. Written as DNA, the CDR3 is TGTGCCACCAGTGATAGACAGGGTACAGATACGCAGTATTTT. Its protein product is CATSDRQGTDTQYF.

The gene calls are TRBV9 and TRBJ2-1, with 10 bases aligning to TRBD2. V dropped 0 bases and J dropped 2; count of bases not matched to a gene: 2. The CDR3 is 16 residues long. Germline-derived CDR1 and CDR2 are SGDLS and YYNGEE. The CDR3 region has the DNA TGTGCCAGCAGCGTAGGAAGCGGGGGGGCCTACAATGAGCAGTTCTTC. Residues: CASSVGSGGAYNEQFF.

This clone was detected once. The J gene is TRBJ2-7, the V gene TRBV29-1; D perhaps matches TRBD1 (6 bases). Germline V gene lookup returns CDR1 SQVTM and CDR2 ANQGSEA. The CDR3 is 12 residues long. V was cut by 6 bases and J by 3 bases, with 12 bases left in between. CDR3 coding DNA: TGCAGCGTAAGGGGGTCCCACTACGAGCAGTACTTC. Translated: CSVRGSHYEQYF.

J is TRBJ2-5 and V is TRBV24-1; TRBD2 aligns across 16 bases. J gave up 6 bases and V 0 bases, and 6 bases lay outside the gene matches. From germline, CDR1 is KGHDR and CDR2 SFDVKD. The CDR3 length is 18 residues. The DNA of the CDR3 is TGTGCCACCAGTGATTTGCCGGGACTAGCGGGGGGGCCACAGACCCAGTACTTC. It encodes CATSDLPGLAGGPQTQYF.

The chain joins TRBV5-1 to TRBJ2-3; perhaps TRBD2 as D (5 bases). Germline V gene lookup returns CDR1 SGHRS and CDR2 YFSETQ. The length of the CDR3 is 14 residues. V was trimmed by 3 bases and J by 6 bases, leaving 14 bases between them. The CDR3 nucleotides are TGCGCCAGCAGCTCCAATAGAGGGTCGGATACGCAGTATTTT. Translation: CASSSNRGSDTQYF.

This clone was detected once. The chain has TRBV28 and TRBJ1-2, with D uncertain. This CDR3 contains 12 residues. Germline lookup yields CDR1 MDHEN and CDR2 SYDVKM. The V gene lost 8 bases and the J gene lost 3 bases, with 10 bases spanning the gap. CDR3 sequence: CASGSRDYGYTF. Written as DNA, the CDR3 is TGTGCCAGCGGATCTAGGGACTATGGCTACACCTTC.

The chain uses TRBV4-2 and TRBJ1-2; D may be TRBD1 (6 bases). Germline V CDR1 and CDR2: LGHNA, YNFKEQ. CDR3 length: 16 residues. The germline V and J ends were trimmed by 1 base and 2 bases, with 14 bases remaining between them. CDR3 amino acids: CASSQASSGANYGYTF. CDR3 in DNA: TGTGCCAGCAGCCAAGCCTCGTCAGGGGCCAACTATGGCTACACCTTC.

V is TRBV21-1 and J is TRBJ1-5. TRBV21-1 is listed as a pseudogene. The CDR3 has 17 residues. In DNA form, the CDR3 reads TGTGCCAGCAGCAACCCCTCGGGGGGCTTGAGCAATCAGCCCCAGCATTTT. Translating gives CASSNPSGGLSNQPQHF.

The sample holds one count of this clone. This chain links TRBV12-3 or TRBV12-4 with TRBJ2-3, with D perhaps being TRBD1 or TRBD2 (5 bases each). This CDR3 contains 12 residues. The ends were cut back, 3 bases at V and 8 bases at J, with 9 bases in the middle. The chain's CDR3 is CASSFRGVTQYF. The CDR3 DNA reads TGTGCCAGCAGTTTTCGAGGGGTTACGCAGTATTTT.

This sequence joins TRBV20-1 and TRBJ2-5; 7 nucleotides match TRBD1. The CDR3 totals 14 residues. The germline V gene has CDR1 DFQATT and CDR2 SNEGSKA (reference sequence). Trimming removed 3 bases from V and 4 bases from J; junction bases left unmatched: 8. This CDR3 reads CSASEGRGSETQYF. CDR3 sequence (DNA): TGCAGTGCTAGTGAGGGCAGGGGGTCAGAGACCCAGTACTTC.

The chain carries TRBV20-1 and TRBJ2-2; a weak D match, TRBD2 (5 bases). The CDR3 contains 13 residues. The germline V gene has CDR1 DFQATT and CDR2 SNEGSKA (reference sequence). With 3 bases removed from V and 5 bases from J, the gap between germline ends came to 10 bases. In DNA form, the CDR3 reads TGCAGTGCTAGTTTAGAGGGAACCGGGGAGCTGTTTTTT. It translates to CSASLEGTGELFF.

The rearrangement joins TRBV28 to TRBJ2-1, with 9 bases lining up with TRBD1. The V gene's germline CDR1 is MDHEN and CDR2 SYDVKM. The junction had 9 bases not matched to a gene; V was cut back by 4 bases and J by 5 bases. The length of the CDR3 is 16 residues. CDR3: CASSYAGTGTDNEQFF. The CDR3 region has the DNA TGTGCCAGCAGTTACGCCGGGACAGGGACGGACAATGAGCAGTTCTTC.